This paragraph covers one T cell receptor (beta chain) sequence. Its antigen is not identified. This CDR3 has 17 residues. The V and J ends lost 0 bases and 5 bases respectively, with 17 bases between them. Germline CDR1 is KGHSH and CDR2 is LQKENI. Assay: immunoSEQ multiplex PCR; the TCRdb copy retains only in-frame clones and omits some. The table includes 66,000 or so clones, 97% detected once. These data originate in a study of cytomegalovirus exposure and HLA in healthy donors. Findings of the study overall: Investigators reported 150 to 200 TCR beta chains as tied to cytomegalovirus. In a later analysis, first-cohort TCR clusters were found to tend to co-occur in the 100 to 150 validation repertoires. Confirmation in vitro established that a few CMV-associated chains were specific for CMV antigens.

The gene calls are TRBV18 and TRBJ1-5, with D perhaps matching TRBD1 (5 bases). This TCR was sampled from a woman between 18 and 29 years old in good health and CMV-seropositive. The sample comprised PBMCs. CDR3 sequence (DNA): TGTGCCAGCTCACCACCCCCAGGGTTGATATTTCATCAGCCCCAGCATTTT. Its protein product is CASSPPPGLIFHQPQHF.